This T cell receptor (beta chain) was found in a study of blood T cell repertoires in COVID-19. Study overall: COVID-19 samples from acute and convalescent phases originated in the United States, Italy and Spain. T cells, B-cell-depleted T cells, or PBMCs supplied cDNA or gDNA.

Authors' analysis steps: It was from reference gene primer amplification that nucleated cell counts were estimated. This table comes from immunoSEQ multiplex PCR, and its TCRdb copy is limited to in-frame clones, with some not included. D and trimming come from the DNA, and the V and J calls and clone size come from that table. The data show 150,000 to 200,000 clones, with 70% to 90% seen just once and approximately 21% held by the top ten. The CDR3 is made up of 16 amino acids. With 0 bases removed from V and 7 bases from J, the gap between germline ends came to 13 bases. Germline lookup yields CDR1 LGHDT and CDR2 YNNKEL (reference sequence).

Input material: peripheral blood. This receptor was taken from a man aged 55 to 70 with active or convalescent COVID-19. This chain joins TRBV3-1 (or the pseudogene TRBV3-2) and TRBJ1-6; D unresolved. CDR3 in amino acids: CASSQDPRGLNSPLHF. DNA of the CDR3: TGTGCCAGCAGCCAAGATCCTCGGGGATTGAATTCACCCCTCCACTTT.